Below, 19 T cell receptor beta chains from the same sample are listed, as sequenced in a study of cytomegalovirus exposure and HLA in healthy donors (dated 2017 in TCRdb). The library was made by the immunoSEQ multiplex PCR assay. TCRdb carries this immuneACCESS record with in-frame sequences only. Its versions omit some clonotypes, under half of them owing to an unresolved V gene in the studies checked, with the rest unexplained. Here the sample has some 90,000 clones; 95% to 98% occur a single time. The ten largest clones add up to roughly 0.82% of the sample. Input material: PBMCs. These receptors were collected from a man younger than 35 in good health and CMV-seronegative.

This chain uses TRBV27 with TRBJ2-7; TRBD2 matches at 7 bases. The germline V gene encodes CDR1 MNHEY and CDR2 SMNVEV (reference sequence). J gave up 0 bases and V 5 bases, and 10 bases lay outside the gene matches. The CDR3 runs to 16 residues. CDR3 region: CASSPIPGLSSYEQYF. In DNA form, the CDR3 reads TGTGCCAGCAGTCCCATACCGGGACTAAGCTCCTACGAGCAGTACTTC.

This rearrangement joins TRBV29-1 to TRBJ1-2, with D possibly matching TRBD1 (5 bases). Germline values: CDR1 SQVTM, CDR2 ANQGSEA. V shed 3 bases and J shed 2 bases, with 10 bases lying between them. The CDR3 spans 13 residues. CDR3 sequence: CSVEAGRNYGYTF. The CDR3 nucleotides are TGCAGCGTTGAGGCAGGGCGGAACTATGGCTACACCTTC.

This chain links TRBV6-6 with TRBJ1-3; maybe TRBD1 (6 bases). V lost 5 bases and J 0 bases, leaving 11 bases between the germline ends. Germline CDR1 reads MNHNY; CDR2 reads SVGAGI (reference sequence). CDR3 length equals 15 residues. The CDR3 nucleotides are TGTGCCAGCAGTGCAGGGGATAGCTCTGGAAACACCATATATTTT. It codes for CASSAGDSSGNTIYF.

The V call is TRBV10-2, the J call TRBJ2-3; unclear D gene. Germline V gene lookup returns CDR1 WSHSY and CDR2 SAAADI. The CDR3 covers 14 residues. V shed 6 bases and J shed 4 bases, with 14 bases lying between them. CDR3 nucleotides: TGCGCCAGCAGGGAAACTACTCCAGCAGATACGCAGTATTTT. It translates to CASRETTPADTQYF.

V and J are TRBV6-6 and TRBJ2-1; 7 nucleotides match TRBD1. V dropped 6 bases and J dropped 7; count of bases not matched to a gene: 3. The CDR3 runs to 12 residues. In germline, CDR1 is MNHNY, CDR2 SVGAGI (reference sequence). In DNA, the CDR3 is TGTGCCAGCAGCCTGGGACAGAATGAGCAGTTCTTC. Translated: CASSLGQNEQFF.

The chain links TRBV5-6 to TRBJ1-2, with 8 bases that match TRBD1. The V gene's germline CDR1 is SGHDT and CDR2 YYEEEE. The CDR3 contains 13 residues. Trimming cost V 1 base and J 8 bases; bases outside gene matches: 4. The CDR3 spells CASSLPQGAGYTF. The CDR3 bases are TGTGCCAGCAGCTTGCCCCAGGGGGCAGGCTACACCTTC.

CDR3 in DNA: TGTGCCAGCAGTTCCGCCGGGACACCGACCTACGAGCAGTACTTC. Its translation: CASSSAGTPTYEQYF. The chain couples TRBV28 to TRBJ2-7; possibly TRBD1 for D (6 bases). In germline, CDR1 is MDHEN, CDR2 SYDVKM. There are 15 residues in the CDR3. V lost 4 bases, J lost 2 bases, and 15 bases lay in between. Combining the CDR3 with reference TRBV28 and TRBJ2-7 gives the whole variable domain DVKVTQSSRYLVKRTGEKVFLECVQDMDHENMFWYRQDPGLGLRLIYFSYDVKMKEKGDIPEGYSVSREKKERFSLILESASTNQTSMYLCASSSAGTPTYEQYFGPGTRLTVT.

The chain links TRBV5-5 to TRBJ1-1; D gene unclear. This CDR3 spans 13 amino acids. Looked up from germline, CDR1 is SGHKS and CDR2 is YYEKEE (reference sequence). The V end was cut by 5 bases, the J end by 0 bases, with 8 bases between. The CDR3 nucleotides are TGTGCCAGCAGGGCAGGTATGAACACTGAAGCTTTCTTT. This translates into CASRAGMNTEAFF.

The J gene is TRBJ2-3, the V gene TRBV28; 9 positions agree with TRBD1. With V trimmed by 7 bases and J by 4 bases, 9 bases remained unmatched. CDR1 and CDR2 (germline): MDHEN, SYDVKM. This CDR3 is built from 15 residues. The CDR3: CASKPTGTGPDTQYF. CDR3 bases: TGTGCCAGCAAACCCACCGGGACAGGGCCAGATACGCAGTATTTT.

CDR3 DNA sequence: TGCGCCAGCAGCCAACAGACAGGGTTGAGTGAAAAACTGTTTTTT. Translated, it gives CASSQQTGLSEKLFF. The gene calls are TRBV4-1 and TRBJ1-4, with 7 bases lining up with TRBD1. Germline V gene sequence: CDR1 MGHRA, CDR2 YSYEKL. V lost 2 bases to trimming and J lost 7 bases; unmatched junction nucleotides: 7. CDR3 size: 15 residues.

This chain links TRBV2 with TRBJ2-6; D might be TRBD1 (6 bases). Trimming shortened V by 7 bases and J by 2 bases, and 12 bases separated the two germline ends. Germline CDR1 reads SNHLY; CDR2 reads FYNNEI. This CDR3 has 15 residues. CDR3 in DNA: TGTGCCAGCATAAAGGACAGTCCTGGGGCCAACGTCCTGACTTTC. Its protein product is CASIKDSPGANVLTF.

This clone was picked up one time. The chain employs TRBV19 and TRBJ1-1; perhaps TRBD1 as D (5 bases). CDR3 length: 12 residues. V was clipped by 10 bases and J by 6 bases, with 15 bases between them. Germline lookup yields CDR1 LNHDA and CDR2 SQIVND (reference sequence). CDR3 protein: CATIDSRPEAFF. CDR3 coding DNA: TGTGCCACCATTGACAGCCGACCTGAAGCTTTCTTT.

V gene TRBV15 combines with J gene TRBJ1-5; 7 bases match TRBD1. The trim removed 5 bases at V and 7 bases at J, leaving 11 bases unmatched. There are 15 residues in the CDR3. Germline assignment: CDR1 LNHNV and CDR2 YYDKDF (reference sequence). CDR3 protein: CATSLEPRGNQPQHF. The CDR3 coding sequence is TGTGCCACCAGCCTAGAACCCAGGGGGAACCAGCCCCAGCATTTT. Drawing the rest from reference TRBV15 and TRBJ1-5, the complete variable domain is DAMVIQNPRYQVTQFGKPVTLSCSQTLNHNVMYWYQQKSSQAPKLLFHYYDKDFNNEADTPDNFQSRRPNTSFCFLDIRSPGLGDTAMYLCATSLEPRGNQPQHFGDGTRLSIL.

The gene calls are TRBV11-2 and TRBJ1-1; possible D gene TRBD1, 6 bases. V lost 1 base, J lost 11 bases, and 14 bases lay in between. CDR1 and CDR2 (germline): SGHAT, FQNNGV. The CDR3 length is 13 residues. CDR3 region: CASSLAQGLWAFF. The CDR3 nucleotides are TGTGCCAGCAGCTTAGCGCAGGGGCTTTGGGCTTTCTTT.

The chain carries TRBV6-5 and TRBJ1-1, with a possible D match to TRBD1 (6 bases). V gave up 5 bases and J gave up 0 bases, with 13 bases separating them. The CDR3 has 15 amino acids. Germline CDR1 is MNHEY and CDR2 is SVGAGI. In DNA form, the CDR3 reads TGTGCCAGCAGTCCGGGGGCGGGGGTGAACACTGAAGCTTTCTTT. Encoded protein: CASSPGAGVNTEAFF.

This chain uses TRBV10-3 with TRBJ1-4; 8 nucleotides match TRBD1. This CDR3 comprises 14 residues. V gave up 3 bases and J gave up 7 bases; unmatched junction bases: 4. From germline, CDR1 is ENHRY and CDR2 SYGVKD. This CDR3 is CAISEGQGGEKLFF. CDR3 DNA: TGTGCCATCAGTGAAGGACAGGGAGGTGAAAAACTGTTTTTT.

The chain uses TRBV27 and TRBJ2-6; D is unresolved. This CDR3 contains 15 residues. CDR1 and CDR2 from the germline V gene are MNHEY and SMNVEV (reference sequence). V was pared by 3 bases and J by 1 base, with 7 bases between. Here the CDR3 DNA reads TGTGCCAGCAGTTTTGAGAATTCTGGGGCCAACGTCCTGACTTTC. Protein sequence: CASSFENSGANVLTF.

The count of this clone is one. The chain joins TRBV30 to TRBJ2-3; D gene unclear. V lost 5 bases and J lost 8, with 11 bases in between. The CDR3 has 11 residues. Germline V gene sequence: CDR1 GTSNPN, CDR2 SVGIG (reference sequence). The CDR3 here is CAWEMRGTQYF. Here the CDR3 DNA reads TGTGCCTGGGAGATGAGAGGTACGCAGTATTTT.

The rearrangement joins TRBV11-1 to TRBJ1-1; D is possibly TRBD1 (6 bases). Trimming took 0 bases from V and 2 from J, leaving 10 bases between them. The CDR3 is made up of 15 amino acids. From germline, CDR1 is SGHAT and CDR2 FQDESV (reference sequence). The CDR3: CASSLAGQVNTEAFF. CDR3 in DNA: TGTGCCAGCAGCTTAGCGGGACAAGTAAACACTGAAGCTTTCTTT.